The rows below give T cell receptor beta chains drawn from one sample of a study of early T cells in non-severe SARS-CoV-2 infection. MiXCR was run by TCRdb on the 5' RACE reads, yielding one entry per CDR3 protein. The sample consists of roughly 20,000 distinct CDR3 sequences, approximately 6.1% of them appearing once. Specimen: whole blood. These TCRs come from an adult who was a healthcare worker with PCR-confirmed SARS-CoV-2 infection or an uninfected control (not recorded which). CDR3s include the opening cysteine and the closing phenylalanine or tryptophan.

TRBV11-2,CASRSVLGGETQYF
TRBV20-1,CSASPRAGGTDTQYF
TRBV29-1,CSFGFNEQFF
TRBV7-9,CASSLGGYGYTF
TRBV6-6,CASSRLIVGGLGRIKNIQYF
TRBV9,CASSVAPGIEQYF
TRBV10-3,CAISVGGQVYEQYF
TRBV7-9,CASSSLGQGHSPLHF
TRBV20-1,CSAPRGASGTDTQYF
TRBV7-9,CASSLGRGNLLNTGELFF
TRBV12-3/TRBV12-4,CASSSVLYEQYF
TRBV3-1,CASSQDMGDAKNIQYF
TRBV4-2,CASSPKTGLEAFF
TRBV20-1,CSASRDTQYF
TRBV13,CASSLVNYYNEQFF
TRBV19,CASSNQRGTGELFF
TRBV12-3/TRBV12-4,CASSLQKGSPLHF
TRBV5-1,CASTRQGIRTGGFTDTQYF
TRBV12-3/TRBV12-4,CASSLSGNTNNEQFF
TRBV20-1,CSALGGDSYNEQFF
TRBV24-1,CATSDLDSGGARMFF
TRBV6-5,CASSYAVFAGTMNTQYF
TRBV11-2,CASRRLAGGNTQYF
TRBV7-9,CASSFEQGFGEAFF
TRBV9,CASSERLAAGEQYF
TRBV10-1,CASSGQASGTEAFF
TRBV29-1,CSVRGNSADYPNEQFF
TRBV21-1,CARIRQDRDTDTQYF
TRBV7-9,CASSLSNLWAGEPYEQYF
TRBV7-7,CASSSDSSGNSPLHF
TRBV4-1,CASSQPPGGLNQPQHF
TRBV19,CASSPRIAGADTQYF
TRBV20-1,CSARDPLAGVDEQFF
TRBV6-6,CASRDTGGSQPQHF
TRBV11-2,CASSSGLAGVSEQYF
TRBV28,CASSLTGFTEAFF
TRBV11-3,CASSSLTGELFF
TRBV5-5,CASSLEGTGTFTQHF
TRBV28,CASSLDRQLFGYTF
TRBV19,CASSEQETQYF
TRBV5-5,CASSPAGTGEETQYF
TRBV28,CASSPRGSGSSTYF
TRBV10-1,CASSGPGTDTQYF
TRBV10-3,CAISVPPGEYGEQYF
TRBV5-1,CASSLGVDSAGNSPLHF